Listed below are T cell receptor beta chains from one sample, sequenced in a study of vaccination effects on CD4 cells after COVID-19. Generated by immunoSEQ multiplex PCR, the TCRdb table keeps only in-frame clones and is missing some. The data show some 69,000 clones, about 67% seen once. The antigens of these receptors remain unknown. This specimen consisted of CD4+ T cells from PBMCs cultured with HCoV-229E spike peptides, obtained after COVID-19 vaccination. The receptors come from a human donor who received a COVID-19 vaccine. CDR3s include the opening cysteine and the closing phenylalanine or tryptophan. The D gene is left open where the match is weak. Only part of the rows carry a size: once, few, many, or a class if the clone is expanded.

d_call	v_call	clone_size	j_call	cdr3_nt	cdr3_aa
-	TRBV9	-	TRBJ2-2	TGTGCCAGCTCCCCACCCACGAACACCGGGGAGCTGTTTTTT	CASSPPTNTGELFF
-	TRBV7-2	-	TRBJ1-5	TGTGCCAGCAGCTCACAGGGAAGGGAGCAGCCCCAGCATTTT	CASSSQGREQPQHF
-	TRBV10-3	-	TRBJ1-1	TGTGCCATCAGTGAGTCGAGTGGGAGAGGGGGCACTGAAGCTTTCTTT	CAISESSGRGGTEAFF
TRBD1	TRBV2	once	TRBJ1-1	TGTGCCAGCAGCAACAGGGGGATCTCTGAAGCTTTCTTT	CASSNRGISEAFF
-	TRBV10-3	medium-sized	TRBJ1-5	TGTGCCATCAGCCCCGGGGGAGTGAATCAGCCCCAGCATTTT	CAISPGGVNQPQHF
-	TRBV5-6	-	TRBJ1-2	TGTGCCAGCAGCTTGTCTGGGTGGGCTTTTAGCGGCTACACCTTC	CASSLSGWAFSGYTF
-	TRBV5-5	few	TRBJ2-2	TGTGCCAGCAGCCCGGGGGGCCACAGAACCGGGGAGCTGTTTTTT	CASSPGGHRTGELFF
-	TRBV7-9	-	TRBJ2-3	TGTGCCAGCACCTACCTCCAGAGAGATACGCAGTATTTT	CASTYLQRDTQYF
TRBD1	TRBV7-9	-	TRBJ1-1	TGTGCCAGCAGCATTCACCGGGACAGGGGAGAAGGACACACTGAAGCTTTCTTT	CASSIHRDRGEGHTEAFF
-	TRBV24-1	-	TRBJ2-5	TGTGCCACCAGTGACCCCTCTGGGGGCCAAGAGACCCAGTACTTC	CATSDPSGGQETQYF
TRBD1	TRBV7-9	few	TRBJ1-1	TGTGCCAGCAGCTTGCCACAGGGGGCAACTGAAGCTTTCTTT	CASSLPQGATEAFF
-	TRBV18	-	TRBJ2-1	TGTGCCAGCTCACCACCAGGCAGGGCTAATGAGCAGTTCTTC	CASSPPGRANEQFF
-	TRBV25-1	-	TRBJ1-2	TGTGCCAGCAGGATGACAGGAGCTAACTATGGCTACACCTTC	CASRMTGANYGYTF
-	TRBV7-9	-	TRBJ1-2	TGTGCCAGCAGCTTGATAGATTCCGGGTCGGGCTATGGCTACACCTTC	CASSLIDSGSGYGYTF
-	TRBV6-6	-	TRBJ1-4	TGTGCCAGCAGTGGAGCCAATGAAAAACTGTTTTTT	CASSGANEKLFF
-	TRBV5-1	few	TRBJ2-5	TGCGCCAGCAGCTTGGGGGGGTCTCAAGAGACCCAGTACTTC	CASSLGGSQETQYF
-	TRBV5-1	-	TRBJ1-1	TGCGCCAGCAGCTTGAATCCCACAGAGACTATGAACACTGAAGCTTTCTTT	CASSLNPTETMNTEAFF
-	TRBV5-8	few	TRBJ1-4	TGTGCCAGCAATGGGTGGAATGAAAAACTGTTTTTT	CASNGWNEKLFF
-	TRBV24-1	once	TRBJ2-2	TGTGCCACCAGTGATTTACGTGGGGAGCTGTTTTTT	CATSDLRGELFF
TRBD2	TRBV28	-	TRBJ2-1	TGTGCCAGCAGTTCCCGACTAGCGCTCACAAATGAGCAGTTCTTC	CASSSRLALTNEQFF
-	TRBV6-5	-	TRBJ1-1	TGTGCCAGCAGTTACGCCGGAACCCCCGCGGGCGCTTTCTTT	CASSYAGTPAGAFF
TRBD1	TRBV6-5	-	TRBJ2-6	TGTGCCAGCATCCCGCAGGGGGCTGGGGCCAACGTCCTGACTTTC	CASIPQGAGANVLTF
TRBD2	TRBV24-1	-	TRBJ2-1	TGTGCCACCAGTGATTCCGGCGGGGGGGCGCGGAATGAGCAGTTCTTC	CATSDSGGGARNEQFF
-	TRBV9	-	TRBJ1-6	TGTGCCAGCAGCGTAGGAGGGGGAGCTAATAATTCACCCCTCCACTTT	CASSVGGGANNSPLHF